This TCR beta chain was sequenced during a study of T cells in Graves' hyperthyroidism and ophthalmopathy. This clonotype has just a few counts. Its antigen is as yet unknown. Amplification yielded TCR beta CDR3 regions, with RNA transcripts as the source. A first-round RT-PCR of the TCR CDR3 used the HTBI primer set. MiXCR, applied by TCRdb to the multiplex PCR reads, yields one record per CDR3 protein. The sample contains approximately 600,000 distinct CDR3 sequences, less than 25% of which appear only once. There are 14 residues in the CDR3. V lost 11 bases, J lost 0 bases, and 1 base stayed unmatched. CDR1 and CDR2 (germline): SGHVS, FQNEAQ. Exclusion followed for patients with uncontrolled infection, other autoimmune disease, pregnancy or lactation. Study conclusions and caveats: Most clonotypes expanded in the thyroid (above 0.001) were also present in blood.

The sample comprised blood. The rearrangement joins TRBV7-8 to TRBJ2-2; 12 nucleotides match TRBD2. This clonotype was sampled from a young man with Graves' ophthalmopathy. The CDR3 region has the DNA TGTGCCGGACTAGCGGGGACGAACACCGGGGAGCTGTTTTTT. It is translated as CAGLAGTNTGELFF.